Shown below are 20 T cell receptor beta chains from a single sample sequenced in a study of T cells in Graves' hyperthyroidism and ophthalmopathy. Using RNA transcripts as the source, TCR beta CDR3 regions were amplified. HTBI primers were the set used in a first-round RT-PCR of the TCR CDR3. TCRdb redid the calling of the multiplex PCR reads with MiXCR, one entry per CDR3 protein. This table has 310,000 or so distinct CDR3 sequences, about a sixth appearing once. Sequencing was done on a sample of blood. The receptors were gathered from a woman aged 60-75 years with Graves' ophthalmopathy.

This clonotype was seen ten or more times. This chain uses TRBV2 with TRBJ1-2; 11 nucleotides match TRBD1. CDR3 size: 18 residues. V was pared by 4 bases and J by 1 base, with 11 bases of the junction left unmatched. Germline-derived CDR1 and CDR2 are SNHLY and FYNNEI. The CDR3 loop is CASSVNRDRGKYNYGYTF. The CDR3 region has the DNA TGTGCCAGCAGTGTGAACCGGGACAGGGGGAAATATAACTATGGCTACACCTTC. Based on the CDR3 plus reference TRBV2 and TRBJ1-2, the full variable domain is EPEVTQTPSHQVTQMGQEVILRCVPISNHLYFYWYRQILGQKVEFLVSFYNNEISEKSEIFDDQFSVERPDGSNFTLKIRSTKLEDSAMYFCASSVNRDRGKYNYGYTFGSGTRLTVV.

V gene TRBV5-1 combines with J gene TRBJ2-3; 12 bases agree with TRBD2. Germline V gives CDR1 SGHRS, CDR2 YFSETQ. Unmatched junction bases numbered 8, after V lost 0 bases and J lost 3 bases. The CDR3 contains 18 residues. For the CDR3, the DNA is TGCGCCAGCAGCTTGGCTAGCGGGGGGGCGTTCGTAACAGATACGCAGTATTTT. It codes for CASSLASGGAFVTDTQYF.

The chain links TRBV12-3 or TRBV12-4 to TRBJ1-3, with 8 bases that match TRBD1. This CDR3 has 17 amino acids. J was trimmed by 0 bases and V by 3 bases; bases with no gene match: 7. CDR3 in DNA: TGTGCCAGCAGTTTCGGGACAGGAGGGTTCTCTGGAAACACCATATATTTT. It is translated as CASSFGTGGFSGNTIYF.

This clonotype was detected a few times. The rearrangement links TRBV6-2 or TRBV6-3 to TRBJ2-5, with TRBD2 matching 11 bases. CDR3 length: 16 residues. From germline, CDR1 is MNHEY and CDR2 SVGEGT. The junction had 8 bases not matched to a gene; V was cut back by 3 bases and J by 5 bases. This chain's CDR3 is CASSYRSSGGQETQYF. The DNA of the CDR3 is TGTGCCAGCAGTTATAGGTCTAGCGGGGGGCAGGAGACCCAGTACTTC.

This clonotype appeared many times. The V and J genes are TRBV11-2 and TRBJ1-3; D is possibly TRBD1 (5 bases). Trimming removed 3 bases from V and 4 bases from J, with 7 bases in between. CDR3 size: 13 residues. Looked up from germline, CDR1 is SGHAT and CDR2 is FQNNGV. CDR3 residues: CASSFDSGNTIYF. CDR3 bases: TGTGCCAGCAGCTTTGACAGCGGAAACACCATATATTTT. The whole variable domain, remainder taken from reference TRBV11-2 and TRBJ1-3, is EAGVAQSPRYKIIEKRQSVAFWCNPISGHATLYWYQQILGQGPKLLIQFQNNGVVDDSQLPKDRFSAERLKGVDSTLKIQPAKLEDSAVYLCASSFDSGNTIYFGEGSWLTVV.

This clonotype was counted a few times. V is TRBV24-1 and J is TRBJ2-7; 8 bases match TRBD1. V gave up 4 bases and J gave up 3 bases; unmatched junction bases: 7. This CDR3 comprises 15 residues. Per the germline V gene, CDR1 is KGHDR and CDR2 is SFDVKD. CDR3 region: CATSESRTGFYEQYF. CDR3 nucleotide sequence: TGTGCCACCAGTGAGAGCCGGACAGGGTTCTACGAGCAGTACTTC.

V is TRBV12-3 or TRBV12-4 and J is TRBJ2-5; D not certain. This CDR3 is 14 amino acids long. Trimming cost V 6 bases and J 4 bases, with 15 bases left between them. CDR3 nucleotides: TGTGCCAGCAGCATCGACCCCCCGGGAGAGACCCAGTACTTC. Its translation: CASSIDPPGETQYF.

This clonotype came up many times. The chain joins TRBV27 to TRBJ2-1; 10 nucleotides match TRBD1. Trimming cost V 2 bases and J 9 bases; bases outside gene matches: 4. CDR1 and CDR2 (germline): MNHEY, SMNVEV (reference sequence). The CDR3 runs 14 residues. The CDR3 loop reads CASSLRQGAGEQFF. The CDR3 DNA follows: TGTGCCAGCAGTTTACGACAGGGGGCAGGTGAGCAGTTCTTC.

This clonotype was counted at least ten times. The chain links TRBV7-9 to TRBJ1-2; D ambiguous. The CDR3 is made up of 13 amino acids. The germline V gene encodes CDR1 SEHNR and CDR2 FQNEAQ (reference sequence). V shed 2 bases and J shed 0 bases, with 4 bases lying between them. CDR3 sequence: CASSLLTNYGYTF. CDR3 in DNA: TGTGCCAGCAGCTTACTCACTAACTATGGCTACACCTTC. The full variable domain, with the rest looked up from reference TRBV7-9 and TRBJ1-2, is DTGVSQNPRHKITKRGQNVTFRCDPISEHNRLYWYRQTLGQGPEFLTYFQNEAQLEKSRLLSDRFSAERPKGSFSTLEIQRTEQGDSAMYLCASSLLTNYGYTFGSGTRLTVV.

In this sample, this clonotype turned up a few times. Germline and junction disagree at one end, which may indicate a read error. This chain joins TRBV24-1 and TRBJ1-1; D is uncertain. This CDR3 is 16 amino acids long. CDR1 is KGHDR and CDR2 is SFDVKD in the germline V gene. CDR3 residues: CAASDPPEDENTEAFF. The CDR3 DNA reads TGTGCCGCCAGTGACCCACCCGAGGATGAGAACACTGAAGCTTTCTTT.

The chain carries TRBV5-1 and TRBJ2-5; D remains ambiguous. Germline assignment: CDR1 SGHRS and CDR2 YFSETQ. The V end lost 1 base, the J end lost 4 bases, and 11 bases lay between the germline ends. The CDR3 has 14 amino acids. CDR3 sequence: CASSLLGTSETQYF. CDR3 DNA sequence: TGCGCCAGCAGCTTGTTGGGAACTTCAGAGACCCAGTACTTC.

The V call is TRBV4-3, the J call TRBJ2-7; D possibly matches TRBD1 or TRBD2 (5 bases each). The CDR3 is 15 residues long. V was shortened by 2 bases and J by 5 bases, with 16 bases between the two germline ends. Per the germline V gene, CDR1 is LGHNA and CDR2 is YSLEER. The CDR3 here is CASSQFRGTLDEQYF. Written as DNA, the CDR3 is TGCGCCAGCAGCCAATTCCGGGGCACGCTCGACGAGCAGTACTTC.

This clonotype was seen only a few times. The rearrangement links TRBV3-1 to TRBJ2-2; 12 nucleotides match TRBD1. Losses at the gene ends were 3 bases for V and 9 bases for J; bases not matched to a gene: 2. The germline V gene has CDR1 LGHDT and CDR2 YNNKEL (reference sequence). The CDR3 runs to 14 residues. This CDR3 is CASSQGQGAWELFF. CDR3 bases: TGTGCCAGCAGCCAGGGACAGGGGGCGTGGGAGCTGTTTTTT.

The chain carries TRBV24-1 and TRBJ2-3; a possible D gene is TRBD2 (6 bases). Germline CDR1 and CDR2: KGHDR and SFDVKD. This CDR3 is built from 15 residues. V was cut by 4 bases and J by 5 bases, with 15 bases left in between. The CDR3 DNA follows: TGTGCCACCAGTGACATGACCGGAGGGAGAGATACGCAGTATTTT. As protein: CATSDMTGGRDTQYF.

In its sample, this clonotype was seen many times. The CDR3 DNA reads as TGTGCCAGCAGTTTAGCGGGATCGGCAAATGAGCAGTTCTTC. Translated: CASSLAGSANEQFF. The rearrangement links TRBV6-2 or TRBV6-3 to TRBJ2-1; 8 nucleotides agree with TRBD2. The ends lost 4 bases at V and 7 bases at J; junction bases unmatched: 6. This CDR3 has 14 residues. CDR1 and CDR2 (germline): MNHEY, SVGEGT.

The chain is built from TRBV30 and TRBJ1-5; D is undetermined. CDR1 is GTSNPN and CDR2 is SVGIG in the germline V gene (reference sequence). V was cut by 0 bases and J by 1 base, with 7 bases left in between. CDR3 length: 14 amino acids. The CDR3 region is CAWSVTGSNQPQHF. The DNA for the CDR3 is TGTGCCTGGAGTGTAACTGGGAGCAATCAGCCCCAGCATTTT.

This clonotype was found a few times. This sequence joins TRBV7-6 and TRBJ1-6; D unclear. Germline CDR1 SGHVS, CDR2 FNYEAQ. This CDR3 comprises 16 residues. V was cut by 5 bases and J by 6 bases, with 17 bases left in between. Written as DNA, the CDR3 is TGTGCCAGCAGCGTCGCTCAGCGTGGCAGTAATTCACCCCTCCACTTT. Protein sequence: CASSVAQRGSNSPLHF.

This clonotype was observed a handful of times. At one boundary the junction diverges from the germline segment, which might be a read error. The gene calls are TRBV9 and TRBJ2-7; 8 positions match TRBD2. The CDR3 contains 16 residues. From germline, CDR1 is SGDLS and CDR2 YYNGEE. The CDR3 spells CAGSVGPGTRFHEQYF. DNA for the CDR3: TGTGCCGGCAGCGTCGGACCCGGGACTAGGTTCCACGAGCAGTACTTC. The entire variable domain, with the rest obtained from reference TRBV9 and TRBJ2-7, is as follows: DSGVTQTPKHLITATGQRVTLRCSPRSGDLSVYWYQQSLDQGLQFLIQYYNGEERAKGNILERFSAQQFPDLHSELNLSSLELGDSALYFCAGSVGPGTRFHEQYFGPGTRLTVT.

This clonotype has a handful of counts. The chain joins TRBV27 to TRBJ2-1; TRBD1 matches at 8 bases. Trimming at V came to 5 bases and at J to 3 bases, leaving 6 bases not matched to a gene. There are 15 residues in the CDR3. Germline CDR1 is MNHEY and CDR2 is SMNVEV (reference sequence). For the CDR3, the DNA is TGTGCCAGCAGTGTACCGGGACAGGTCTACAATGAGCAGTTCTTC. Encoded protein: CASSVPGQVYNEQFF.

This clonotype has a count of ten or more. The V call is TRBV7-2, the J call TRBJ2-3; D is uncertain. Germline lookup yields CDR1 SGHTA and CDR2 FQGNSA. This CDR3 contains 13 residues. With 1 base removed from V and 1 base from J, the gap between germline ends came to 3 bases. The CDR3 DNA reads TGTGCCAGCAGCTTAGTAGGCACAGATACGCAGTATTTT. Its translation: CASSLVGTDTQYF.